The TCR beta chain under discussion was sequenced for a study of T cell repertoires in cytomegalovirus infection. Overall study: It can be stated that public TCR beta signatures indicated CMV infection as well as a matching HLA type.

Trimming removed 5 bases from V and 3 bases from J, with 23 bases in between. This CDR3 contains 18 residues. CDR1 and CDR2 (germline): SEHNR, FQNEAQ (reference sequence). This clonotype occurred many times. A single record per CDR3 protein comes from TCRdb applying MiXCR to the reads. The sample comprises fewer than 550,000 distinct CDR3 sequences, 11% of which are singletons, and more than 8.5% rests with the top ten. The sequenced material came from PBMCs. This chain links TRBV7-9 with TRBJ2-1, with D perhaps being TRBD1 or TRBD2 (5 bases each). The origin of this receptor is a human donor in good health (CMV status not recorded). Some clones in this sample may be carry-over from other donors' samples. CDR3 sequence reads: CASSHNPTGPIFYNEQFF. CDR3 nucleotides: TGTGCCAGCAGCCATAACCCGACGGGGCCAATATTCTACAATGAGCAGTTCTTC.